This TCR beta chain was identified in a study of vaccination and CD4 T cells after COVID-19. A few counts support this clonotype. Its antigen is currently unknown. The treatment here: 10-day PBMC culture with coronavirus spike peptide pools or control peptides (ViraFEST assay). CD4+ T cells were isolated by negative selection after roughly 9 days of culture. With the Oncomine TCR Beta short-read assay, DNA from cultured CD4+ T cells was sequenced. TCRdb itself ran the PCR reads through MiXCR, one entry per CDR3 protein. The repertoire holds fewer than 15,000 distinct CDR3 sequences, with over 35% as singletons. The germline CDR1 and CDR2 sequences are LNHDA and SQIVND (reference sequence). With V trimmed by 6 bases and J by 9 bases, 7 bases remained unmatched. The CDR3 loop spans 13 amino acids.

The V call is TRBV19, the J call TRBJ2-4; 8 bases match TRBD2. The source material was CD4+ T cells from blood, cultured in vitro, sampled after SARS-CoV-2 vaccination. This clonotype originated in a human donor who had recovered from COVID-19. This chain's CDR3 is CASSEGLDGIQYF. CDR3 DNA sequence: TGTGCCAGTAGCGAGGGACTAGATGGCATTCAGTACTTC.